The 20 T cell receptor beta chains below all came from one sample that was sequenced in a study of OX40 agonist ivuxolimab in advanced cancers. The assay was immunoSEQ multiplex PCR, and TCRdb's table has in-frame clones only and misses some. The table lists 86,000 or so clones, almost 95% of them singletons, with about 3% in the top ten. This material consisted of CD4+ or CD8+ T cells sorted from blood, taken in a trial of the OX40 agonist ivuxolimab. Receptors were obtained from an adult with an advanced solid tumor such as melanoma, head and neck, liver or kidney cancer.

The rearrangement joins TRBV6-4 to TRBJ1-5, with D possibly matching TRBD1 (6 bases). The germline V gene encodes CDR1 MRHNA and CDR2 SNTAGT. CDR3 size: 13 residues. V shed 8 bases and J shed 4 bases, with 12 bases lying between them. The CDR3 DNA reads as TGTGCCAGCGCTGGGGGCGTAAATCAGCCCCAGCATTTT. This encodes CASAGGVNQPQHF.

This chain joins TRBV10-3 and TRBJ2-1, with TRBD1 identical over 9 bases. V gave up 4 bases and J gave up 3 bases; unmatched junction bases: 13. There are 18 residues in the CDR3. Germline V lookup: CDR1 ENHRY, CDR2 SYGVKD. The CDR3 sequence: CAISARDRDSLNYNEQFF. As DNA, the CDR3 is TGTGCCATCAGTGCTAGGGACAGGGACTCCCTCAACTACAATGAGCAGTTCTTC.

The CDR3 reads CASSSFSGVNEQFF. CDR3 in DNA: TGCGCCAGCAGCTCGTTTAGCGGGGTAAATGAGCAGTTCTTC. The chain is built from TRBV5-1 and TRBJ2-1; TRBD2 matches 8 bases. With 3 bases clipped from V and 7 bases from J, the junction kept 6 bases outside the gene matches. CDR1 and CDR2 (germline): SGHRS, YFSETQ. This CDR3 is 14 amino acids long.

This chain connects TRBV27 to TRBJ1-2, with TRBD1 identical over 8 bases. The CDR3 runs to 14 residues. CDR1 is MNHEY, CDR2 SMNVEV, per germline (reference sequence). V was clipped by 5 bases and J by 4 bases; unmatched bases: 6. CDR3 DNA sequence: TGTGCCAGCAGTGGAGGACAGGGCTTCTATGGCTACACCTTC. Protein sequence: CASSGGQGFYGYTF.

The chain couples TRBV6-5 to TRBJ2-1, with D maybe TRBD2 (5 bases). The germline V and J ends were trimmed by 6 bases and 3 bases, with 9 bases remaining between them. In germline, CDR1 is MNHEY, CDR2 SVGAGI. The CDR3 runs to 13 residues. The CDR3 DNA follows: TGTGCCAGCAGGGAGGACGGCTACAATGAGCAGTTCTTC. Translating gives CASREDGYNEQFF.

This chain connects TRBV28 to TRBJ1-1; 7 nucleotides agree with TRBD1. The CDR3 totals 14 residues. Germline assignment: CDR1 MDHEN and CDR2 SYDVKM. The trim removed 7 bases at V and 4 bases at J, leaving 9 bases unmatched. The CDR3 sequence is CASIFAGGGTEAFF. Written as DNA, the CDR3 is TGTGCCAGCATTTTTGCAGGGGGGGGCACTGAAGCTTTCTTT.

A note on this clone: Other DNA variants within this sample encode the same CDR3. This rearrangement joins TRBV13 to TRBJ2-4; D gene uncertain. The CDR3 covers 15 residues. CDR1 is PRHDT, CDR2 FYEKMQ, per germline (reference sequence). V was clipped by 2 bases and J by 0 bases, with 8 bases between them. The CDR3 sequence is CASSLRLGAKNIQYF. CDR3 nucleotides: TGTGCCAGCAGCTTAAGACTGGGAGCCAAAAACATTCAGTACTTC. The full variable domain, its missing parts supplied by reference TRBV13 and TRBJ2-4, is AAGVIQSPRHLIKEKRETATLKCYPIPRHDTVYWYQQGPGQDPQFLISFYEKMQSDKGSIPDRFSAQQFSDYHSELNMSSLELGDSALYFCASSLRLGAKNIQYFGAGTRLSVL.

This clone appeared a single time. This chain joins TRBV29-1 and TRBJ2-7, with 7 positions matching TRBD1. The CDR3 has 14 residues. From germline, CDR1 is SQVTM and CDR2 ANQGSEA. V lost 5 bases to trimming and J lost 1 base; unmatched junction nucleotides: 8. CDR3 protein: CSVSSSGQSYEQYF. In DNA form, the CDR3 reads TGCAGCGTTTCTTCCTCGGGACAGTCCTACGAGCAGTACTTC.

This sequence joins TRBV5-1 and TRBJ2-2; the D call may be TRBD1 or TRBD2 (6 bases each). The CDR3 has 17 residues. Germline-derived CDR1 and CDR2 are SGHRS and YFSETQ. V was cut by 4 bases and J by 4 bases, with 20 bases left in between. The chain's CDR3 is CASSPEGQGQGTGELFF. CDR3 DNA sequence: TGCGCCAGCAGCCCGGAGGGGCAGGGGCAGGGCACCGGGGAGCTGTTTTTT.

J is TRBJ1-5 and V is TRBV5-1, with D perhaps TRBD1 (6 bases). V was cut by 0 bases and J by 9 bases, with 13 bases left in between. This CDR3 has 14 amino acids. CDR1 and CDR2 from the germline V gene are SGHRS and YFSETQ. The CDR3 DNA follows: TGCGCCAGCAGCTTGGGACACAGGGAGTCGCCCCAGCATTTT. It translates to CASSLGHRESPQHF.

CDR3 loop: CASSLGHPSSGNTIYF. DNA for the CDR3: TGCGCCAGCAGCTTAGGCCATCCGAGCTCTGGAAACACCATATATTTT. The chain combines TRBV5-1 with TRBJ1-3, with D unclear. The CDR3 has 16 amino acids. In germline, CDR1 is SGHRS, CDR2 YFSETQ. V lost 2 bases and J lost 0, with 12 bases in between.

This chain uses TRBV18 with TRBJ1-2; D possibly corresponds to TRBD1 (6 bases). With 3 bases removed from V and 8 bases from J, the gap between germline ends came to 16 bases. CDR1 KGHSH and CDR2 LQKENI come from the germline V gene. CDR3 length equals 14 residues. The CDR3 coding sequence is TGTGCCAGCTCACCCGAAACAGGGATAGGAGGCTACACCTTC. Amino acid sequence: CASSPETGIGGYTF.

This clone was picked up a small number of times. The chain has TRBV30 and TRBJ1-1; D is possibly TRBD1 (5 bases). CDR3 length equals 11 residues. Germline V lookup: CDR1 GTSNPN, CDR2 SVGIG (reference sequence). Trimming pared 7 bases from V and 10 bases from J, leaving 16 bases between. The CDR3 loop reads CASKERGTAFF. In nucleotides, the CDR3 is TGTGCCTCGAAAGAGCGGGGGACAGCTTTCTTT.

The rearrangement joins TRBV4-2 to TRBJ1-3; D is unresolved. Trimming took 0 bases from V and 0 from J, leaving 6 bases between them. The CDR3 contains 15 residues. Germline CDR1 is LGHNA and CDR2 is YNFKEQ. This CDR3 is CASSQEGFSGNTIYF. The CDR3 DNA follows: TGTGCCAGCAGCCAAGAGGGGTTCTCTGGAAACACCATATATTTT.

The chain couples TRBV7-9 to TRBJ1-2, with no clear D. CDR1 is SEHNR and CDR2 is FQNEAQ in the germline V gene (reference sequence). V dropped 1 base and J dropped 2 bases, with 8 bases sitting between them. The CDR3 loop spans 14 amino acids. The CDR3 DNA follows: TGTGCCAGCAGCTTAGGTTCAATCAACTATGGCTACACCTTC. This gives the protein CASSLGSINYGYTF.

This chain connects TRBV28 to TRBJ1-1; D ambiguous. The CDR3 covers 14 residues. V was clipped by 7 bases and J by 5 bases, with 17 bases between them. CDR1 is MDHEN and CDR2 is SYDVKM in the germline V gene. CDR3 bases: TGTGCCAGCACCGGCCCTGGGAGGGAAACTGAAGCTTTCTTT. Translation gives CASTGPGRETEAFF.

A word on this clone: Other DNA variants within this sample encode the same CDR3. The chain recombines TRBV11-3 with TRBJ1-1; no reliable D call. Trimming pared 5 bases from V and 1 base from J, leaving 11 bases between. The CDR3 extends over 14 amino acids. Germline CDR1 SGHNT, CDR2 YENEEA. The CDR3 here is CASSPRAGNTEAFF. CDR3 DNA sequence: TGTGCCAGCAGCCCCCGGGCAGGGAACACTGAAGCTTTCTTT. The full variable domain, rest sourced from reference TRBV11-3 and TRBJ1-1, is EAGVVQSPRYKIIEKKQPVAFWCNPISGHNTLYWYLQNLGQGPELLIRYENEEAVDDSQLPKDRFSAERLKGVDSTLKIQPAELGDSAVYLCASSPRAGNTEAFFGQGTRLTVV.

J is TRBJ2-6 and V is TRBV7-2, with 7 bases fitting TRBD1. Germline CDR1 SGHTA, CDR2 FQGNSA. This CDR3 spans 16 amino acids. V shed 3 bases and J 2 bases; nucleotides not matched to a gene: 4. CDR3 protein: CASSFGDRAGANVLTF. Written as DNA, the CDR3 is TGTGCCAGCAGCTTCGGCGACAGGGCTGGGGCCAACGTCCTGACTTTC.

This sequence joins TRBV4-1 and TRBJ1-2, with 8 bases aligning to TRBD1. This CDR3 has 13 amino acids. Germline CDR1 MGHRA, CDR2 YSYEKL. J was trimmed by 2 bases and V by 4 bases; bases with no gene match: 0. CDR3 residues: CASSRDRNYGYTF. CDR3 DNA sequence: TGCGCCAGCAGCCGGGACAGGAACTATGGCTACACCTTC.

This clone was found once. The gene calls are TRBV28 and TRBJ2-7; 7 bases line up with TRBD2. Germline V gene sequence: CDR1 MDHEN, CDR2 SYDVKM. The junction had 4 bases not matched to a gene; V was cut back by 5 bases and J by 0 bases. This CDR3 is built from 14 residues. CDR3 coding DNA: TGTGCCAGCAGTCCCAGGACTAGCTCCTACGAGCAGTACTTC. This sequence encodes CASSPRTSSYEQYF. Drawing the rest from reference TRBV28 and TRBJ2-7, the complete variable domain is DVKVTQSSRYLVKRTGEKVFLECVQDMDHENMFWYRQDPGLGLRLIYFSYDVKMKEKGDIPEGYSVSREKKERFSLILESASTNQTSMYLCASSPRTSSYEQYFGPGTRLTVT.